The 9 T cell receptor beta chains reported below all come from one sample, sequenced in a study of blood T cells in healthy people across ages. Together with a sample-barcoded 5' primer, a J-beta primer mix was included in a second PCR lasting about 7 to 11 cycles. TCRdb redid the calling of the 5' RACE reads with MiXCR, one entry per CDR3 protein. The sample carries 1.5 million to 2 million distinct CDR3 sequences, around half recorded once. Sequencing was carried out using blood. These receptors came from a middle-aged woman in good health.

The chain employs TRBV5-5 and TRBJ2-3; 9 nucleotides align to TRBD1. CDR3 length: 16 residues. Trimming at V came to 4 bases and at J to 5 bases, leaving 11 bases not matched to a gene. CDR1 is SGHKS and CDR2 is YYEKEE in the germline V gene (reference sequence). The CDR3 sequence is CASSETDRGIEDTQYF. In nucleotides, the CDR3 is TGTGCCAGCAGCGAGACGGACAGGGGAATCGAAGATACGCAGTATTTT.

The chain combines TRBV12-3 or TRBV12-4 with TRBJ1-2; a possible D gene is TRBD1 (6 bases). V shed 3 bases and J shed 3 bases, with 11 bases lying between them. This CDR3 has 14 amino acids. The CDR3, as DNA: TGTGCCAGCAGTTTCGGACAGCGCCACTATGGCTACACCTTC. It specifies CASSFGQRHYGYTF.

This clonotype was seen a single time. J is TRBJ2-2 and V is TRBV20-1; 9 positions agree with TRBD2. CDR1 is DFQATT and CDR2 is SNEGSKA in the germline V gene (reference sequence). CDR3 length: 17 amino acids. V lost 0 bases to trimming and J lost 2 bases; unmatched junction nucleotides: 7. The CDR3 nucleotides are TGCAGTGCTAGAGATTTAATAGCGGGGGCCAACACCGGGGAGCTGTTTTTT. Translating it yields CSARDLIAGANTGELFF.

The V gene is TRBV4-1, the J gene TRBJ2-3, with TRBD2 matching 9 bases. J gave up 5 bases and V 4 bases, and 13 bases lay outside the gene matches. The CDR3 loop spans 17 amino acids. Germline V gene lookup returns CDR1 MGHRA and CDR2 YSYEKL. DNA for the CDR3: TGCGCCAGCAGCCCCCGTGGTAGCGGGGGTTCGGGAGATACGCAGTATTTT. Its protein product is CASSPRGSGGSGDTQYF.

The chain has TRBV20-1 and TRBJ2-1; no reliable D call. From germline, CDR1 is DFQATT and CDR2 SNEGSKA (reference sequence). The CDR3 is 13 amino acids. Trimming pared 2 bases from V and 6 bases from J, leaving 11 bases between. This CDR3 reads CSARWLGTNEQFF. The CDR3 DNA reads as TGCAGTGCTAGATGGCTAGGCACCAATGAGCAGTTCTTC.

The gene calls are TRBV4-1 and TRBJ2-2; TRBD2 aligns across 11 bases. Germline V lookup: CDR1 MGHRA, CDR2 YSYEKL. The CDR3 sequence is 20 residues long. V was clipped by 1 base and J by 3 bases; unmatched bases: 13. For the CDR3, the DNA is TGCGCCAGCAGCCAAGTGGGTCTAGCGGGGGGCTGGGGATACACCGGGGAGCTGTTTTTT. This sequence encodes CASSQVGLAGGWGYTGELFF.

The chain carries TRBV28 and TRBJ2-5; 8 bases are shared with TRBD1. The tail of the sequence fits TRBJ2-7 better, so the J call may be wrong. The CDR3 is 15 amino acids. The germline gives CDR1 MDHEN, CDR2 SYDVKM. CDR3 in DNA: TGTGCCAGCAGCAAACCAGGGGGCAGTGGTTACGAGCAGTACTTC. Amino acid sequence: CASSKPGGSGYEQYF.

This clonotype was recorded only once. This chain joins TRBV13 and TRBJ2-2; 9 positions match TRBD1. The length of the CDR3 is 17 residues. With 2 bases clipped from V and 1 base from J, the junction kept 5 bases outside the gene matches. CDR1 is PRHDT, CDR2 FYEKMQ, per germline (reference sequence). DNA for the CDR3: TGTGCCAGCAGCTTAATTACGGGACAGGGGAACACCGGGGAGCTGTTTTTT. The encoded protein is CASSLITGQGNTGELFF.

V usage is TRBV12-3 or TRBV12-4 and J usage is TRBJ2-6; D gene unclear. V lost 6 bases, J lost 0 bases, and 15 bases lay in between. This CDR3 spans 17 amino acids. The CDR3 DNA reads as TGTGCCAGCAGGCCTAATTCAGTGGACTCTGGGGCCAACGTCCTGACTTTC. It codes for CASRPNSVDSGANVLTF.